This TCR beta chain was profiled in a study of T cells after yellow fever vaccination. TCRdb used MiXCR to reprocess the 5' RACE reads, holding one entry per CDR3 protein. The sample comprises about 330,000 distinct CDR3 sequences, roughly 4.3% of which are singletons, and just under 25% rests with the top ten. General study points: FACS-sorted repertoires could contain abundant clonotypes contaminating from the bulk population. Booster sampling recovered most clones from primary vaccination (around 97% CD4, around 88% CD8).

Turning to this clonotype: No antigen is known for it.

The sample here was PBMCs, taken 5 days after the yellow fever booster vaccination. The TCR comes from a man between 18 and 29 years old who received the YFV17D yellow fever vaccine.

In DNA, the CDR3 is TGTGCCATCAGTGTAGGGGCCTATGGCTACACCTTC. This encodes CAISVGAYGYTF. The V call is TRBV10-3, the J call TRBJ1-2; possible D gene TRBD1, 5 bases. The CDR3 covers 12 residues. The germline CDR1 and CDR2 sequences are ENHRY and SYGVKD. V was cut by 4 bases and J by 4 bases, with 7 bases left in between.